The 25 T cell receptor beta chains reported below all come from one sample, sequenced in a study of T cell responses to AZD1222 COVID-19 vaccine (dated by TCRdb to about 2021). The library relied on the immunoSEQ multiplex PCR assay. Sourced from immuneACCESS, this table was stored by TCRdb with only in-frame sequences that have V and J called. A share of the clones is absent; for the studies checked, an unresolved V gene accounts for under half, and the remainder has no known explanation. The sample table contains about 180,000 clones; only one count was recorded for roughly 91% of them. The top ten clonotypes cover more than 0.85% of the sample. The time point label, as the study defines it: about 28 days (+/-7) after the second vaccine dose. The meaning of the sample's treatment or condition label: meningococcal conjugate vaccine given as trial control. Sample: peripheral blood, taken 28 days after the second dose of the MenACWY control vaccine. The receptors derive from an adult who received the MenACWY meningococcal vaccine as a control.

With respect to this clone: Other DNA sequences in this specimen translate into the identical CDR3. This CDR3 reads CASSLGDTTNEKLFF. In DNA form, the CDR3 reads TGCGCCAGCAGCTTGGGAGACACAACTAATGAAAAACTGTTTTTT. This sequence joins TRBV5-1 and TRBJ1-4; D gene uncertain. Trimming shortened V by 0 bases and J by 0 bases, and 6 bases separated the two germline ends. Germline V gene data show CDR1 as SGHRS and CDR2 as YFSETQ. This CDR3 is 15 amino acids long.

V is TRBV4-1 and J is TRBJ2-1; 9 bases line up with TRBD1. Unmatched junction bases numbered 3, after V lost 5 bases and J lost 1 base. Germline V gives CDR1 MGHRA, CDR2 YSYEKL. The CDR3 runs to 15 residues. CDR3 nucleotides: TGCGCCAGCAGCACAGACAGGGGGTCCTACAATGAGCAGTTCTTC. It codes for CASSTDRGSYNEQFF.

This clone showed up just a few times. The rearrangement joins TRBV19 to TRBJ1-1, with D uncertain. This CDR3 comprises 18 residues. Germline values: CDR1 LNHDA, CDR2 SQIVND (reference sequence). Trimming stripped 5 bases from V and 3 bases from J, with 25 bases between. The CDR3 DNA is TGTGCCAGTAGTGTTTCAGCAGGCAGGAGGAAAATTGACACTGAAGCTTTCTTT. Its protein product is CASSVSAGRRKIDTEAFF.

The gene calls are TRBV2 and TRBJ1-6; the D is unclear. Deletions cut 1 base from V and 7 bases from J, with 8 bases between. Germline V gene lookup returns CDR1 SNHLY and CDR2 FYNNEI. The CDR3 length is 14 residues. The DNA for the CDR3 is TGTGCCAGCAGTGAAGGCCTGAGAAATTCACCCCTCCACTTT. It specifies CASSEGLRNSPLHF.

The chain combines TRBV15 with TRBJ2-2, with D tentatively TRBD2 (6 bases). The CDR3 extends over 13 amino acids. With 1 base removed from V and 6 bases from J, the gap between germline ends came to 6 bases. Germline CDR1 LNHNV, CDR2 YYDKDF (reference sequence). The CDR3 loop is CATSRGGAGELFF. In nucleotides, the CDR3 is TGTGCCACCAGCAGAGGGGGGGCCGGGGAGCTGTTTTTT.

This clone was counted between two and nine times. The chain couples TRBV12-3 or TRBV12-4 to TRBJ1-5; 8 positions match TRBD1. V lost 5 bases to trimming and J lost 6 bases; unmatched junction nucleotides: 3. The CDR3 extends over 13 amino acids. The CDR3 sequence is CASSKDRAQPQHF. The CDR3 nucleotides read TGTGCCAGCAGTAAGGACAGGGCTCAGCCCCAGCATTTT.

The genes are TRBV7-2 and TRBJ2-3, with D hard to call. Trimming removed 4 bases from V and 2 bases from J, with 7 bases in between. This CDR3 has 13 residues. From germline, CDR1 is SGHTA and CDR2 FQGNSA. The CDR3 sequence is CASSSPHTDTQYF. The DNA for the CDR3 is TGTGCCAGCAGCTCCCCCCACACAGATACGCAGTATTTT.

V usage is TRBV6-4 and J usage is TRBJ1-1, with 7 positions matching TRBD1. J gave up 2 bases and V 7 bases, and 7 bases lay outside the gene matches. The CDR3 has 14 residues. In germline, CDR1 is MRHNA, CDR2 SNTAGT. This CDR3 reads CASKGTAVNTEAFF. The CDR3 DNA reads as TGTGCCAGCAAAGGGACAGCAGTTAACACTGAAGCTTTCTTT.

V is TRBV24-1 and J is TRBJ1-5; tentative D call: TRBD1 (5 bases). In germline, CDR1 is KGHDR, CDR2 SFDVKD. The CDR3 sequence is 15 residues long. The V gene lost 6 bases and the J gene lost 6 bases, with 17 bases spanning the gap. This chain's CDR3 is CATSSPQGALQPQHF. Here the CDR3 DNA reads TGTGCCACCAGTTCTCCCCAGGGAGCCCTTCAGCCCCAGCATTTT.

The chain carries TRBV7-2 and TRBJ1-1; weak D call: TRBD1 (6 bases). The germline V gene has CDR1 SGHTA and CDR2 FQGNSA. The CDR3 contains 13 residues. The germline V and J ends were trimmed by 5 bases and 1 base, with 8 bases remaining between them. CDR3 nucleotides: TGTGCCAGCAGCCGGGGACAGAACACTGAAGCTTTCTTT. The encoded protein is CASSRGQNTEAFF.

This chain connects TRBV4-2 to TRBJ1-1; unclear D gene. The V end lost 0 bases, the J end lost 1 base, and 12 bases lay between the germline ends. Germline V gene sequence: CDR1 LGHNA, CDR2 YNFKEQ. This CDR3 is built from 16 residues. In DNA form, the CDR3 reads TGTGCCAGCAGCCAAGAGCTCCCACCGGGGAACACTGAAGCTTTCTTT. Amino acids: CASSQELPPGNTEAFF.

This chain links TRBV19 with TRBJ2-7; the match to TRBD2 covers 8 bases. Germline V gene data show CDR1 as LNHDA and CDR2 as SQIVND (reference sequence). V was clipped by 5 bases and J by 6 bases; unmatched bases: 9. CDR3 length: 14 amino acids. The CDR3 DNA reads TGTGCCAGTAGTCCAGGGACCGGGGGGGTCGAGCAGTACTTC. It yields the protein CASSPGTGGVEQYF.

As to this clone: One end of the junction is discordant with germline, which a read error may explain. The J gene is TRBJ2-3, the V gene TRBV7-2; 7 bases agree with TRBD2. Germline assignment: CDR1 SGHTA and CDR2 FQGNSA. The CDR3 totals 14 residues. CDR3 DNA: TGTGCCAGCAGTTTAGCGGGCGTCACAGATACGCAGTATTTT. This sequence encodes CASSLAGVTDTQYF.

The chain uses TRBV5-1 and TRBJ1-1, with D uncertain. CDR3 length equals 16 residues. CDR1 is SGHRS, CDR2 YFSETQ, per germline. Between the trimmed V and J ends, which lost 7 bases and 0 bases, there was a span of 19 bases. In DNA form, the CDR3 reads TGCGCCAGCCTCCAGGACGGGAGTACTTTGAACACTGAAGCTTTCTTT. Its protein product is CASLQDGSTLNTEAFF.

The chain recombines TRBV10-3 with TRBJ2-3; 10 bases match TRBD2. This CDR3 contains 16 residues. V trimming: 4 bases; J trimming: 3 bases; junction bases outside the gene matches: 7. Germline assignment: CDR1 ENHRY and CDR2 SYGVKD. The DNA for the CDR3 is TGTGCCATCAGTGGTGCAGCGGGGGGGCTTACAGATACGCAGTATTTT. Residues: CAISGAAGGLTDTQYF.

This rearrangement joins TRBV4-1 to TRBJ1-5; 11 nucleotides match TRBD1. The junction had 6 bases not matched to a gene; V was cut back by 5 bases and J by 6 bases. The CDR3 totals 15 residues. Looked up from germline, CDR1 is MGHRA and CDR2 is YSYEKL. CDR3 sequence (DNA): TGCGCCAGCAGCACACGGACAGGGGGCTTTCAGCCCCAGCATTTT. Protein product: CASSTRTGGFQPQHF.

The chain is built from TRBV6-5 and TRBJ1-1, with D possibly matching TRBD1 (5 bases). Looked up from germline, CDR1 is MNHEY and CDR2 is SVGAGI. CDR3 size: 13 residues. Trimming removed 10 bases from V and 2 bases from J, with 14 bases in between. The CDR3 is CAISGPSNTEAFF. In nucleotides, the CDR3 is TGTGCCATCTCGGGACCCTCAAACACTGAAGCTTTCTTT.

The chain carries TRBV10-1 and TRBJ2-3, with 9 bases identical to TRBD2. Germline assignment: CDR1 WNHNN and CDR2 SYGVQD (reference sequence). V dropped 5 bases and J dropped 6; count of bases not matched to a gene: 6. CDR3 length: 14 residues. The CDR3 sequence is CASSMNSGGDTQYF. The DNA for the CDR3 is TGCGCCAGCAGTATGAATAGCGGGGGTGATACGCAGTATTTT.

The J gene is TRBJ2-5, the V gene TRBV6-4; 8 bases line up with TRBD2. The V segment lost 6 bases and the J segment 7 bases; nucleotides outside the gene matches: 7. Germline CDR1 and CDR2: MRHNA and SNTAGT. This CDR3 contains 13 residues. Here the CDR3 DNA reads TGTGCCAGCAGCGGTCAGGCGGGGGGGACCCAGTACTTC. Translation: CASSGQAGGTQYF.

The chain recombines TRBV10-3 with TRBJ2-2; 15 bases map to TRBD2. Germline CDR1 reads ENHRY; CDR2 reads SYGVKD. V gave up 3 bases and J gave up 5 bases; unmatched junction bases: 7. This CDR3 comprises 18 residues. This chain's CDR3 is CAISDPGLAGGRTGELFF. CDR3 in DNA: TGTGCCATCAGTGACCCCGGACTAGCGGGGGGGAGAACCGGGGAGCTGTTTTTT.

This clone was recorded only once. CDR3 sequence: CASSLYFGTGGVKEITGELFF. The CDR3, as DNA: TGCGCCAGCAGTCTCTATTTCGGGACAGGGGGAGTTAAGGAAATTACCGGGGAGCTGTTTTTT. The rearrangement links TRBV23-1 to TRBJ2-2; 11 bases align to TRBD1. TRBV23-1 is an open reading frame whose function is uncertain. Losses at the gene ends were 4 bases for V and 5 bases for J; bases not matched to a gene: 21. This CDR3 has 21 residues.

The chain combines TRBV12-5 with TRBJ1-2; 7 bases match TRBD1. With V trimmed by 6 bases and J by 8 bases, 12 bases remained unmatched. The germline CDR1 and CDR2 sequences are LGHNT and FRNRAP. This CDR3 has 14 residues. This chain's CDR3 is CASGQKTGSGGYTF. CDR3 coding DNA: TGTGCTAGTGGCCAGAAGACAGGGTCAGGCGGCTACACCTTC.

The chain employs TRBV19 and TRBJ1-6; D is unclear. The CDR3 consists of 14 residues. V lost 9 bases and J lost 2, with 11 bases in between. Germline V gene data show CDR1 as LNHDA and CDR2 as SQIVND (reference sequence). CDR3 nucleotides: TGTGCCAGCCAAAGTCCCCCCTATAATTCACCCCTCCACTTT. It yields the protein CASQSPPYNSPLHF.

This chain connects TRBV10-1 to TRBJ2-1, with 10 bases lining up with TRBD2. Germline V gene data show CDR1 as WNHNN and CDR2 as SYGVQD (reference sequence). Unmatched junction bases numbered 9, after V lost 3 bases and J lost 7 bases. This CDR3 comprises 16 residues. The CDR3 loop is CASSDSGGRRGNEQFF. For the CDR3, the DNA is TGCGCCAGCAGTGATAGCGGGGGGCGCCGCGGGAATGAGCAGTTCTTC.

The CDR3 loop reads CATYRDPDSYNEQFF. The CDR3 DNA is TGCGCCACCTACAGGGATCCAGACTCCTACAATGAGCAGTTCTTC. The rearrangement uses TRBV5-1 and TRBJ2-1, with D possibly being TRBD1 (6 bases). With 9 bases removed from V and 0 bases from J, the gap between germline ends came to 16 bases. CDR1 and CDR2 (germline): SGHRS, YFSETQ. The CDR3 sequence is 15 residues long. The whole variable domain, remainder taken from reference TRBV5-1 and TRBJ2-1, is KAGVTQTPRYLIKTRGQQVTLSCSPISGHRSVSWYQQTPGQGLQFLFEYFSETQRNKGNFPGRFSGRQFSNSRSEMNVSTLELGDSALYLCATYRDPDSYNEQFFGPGTRLTVL.